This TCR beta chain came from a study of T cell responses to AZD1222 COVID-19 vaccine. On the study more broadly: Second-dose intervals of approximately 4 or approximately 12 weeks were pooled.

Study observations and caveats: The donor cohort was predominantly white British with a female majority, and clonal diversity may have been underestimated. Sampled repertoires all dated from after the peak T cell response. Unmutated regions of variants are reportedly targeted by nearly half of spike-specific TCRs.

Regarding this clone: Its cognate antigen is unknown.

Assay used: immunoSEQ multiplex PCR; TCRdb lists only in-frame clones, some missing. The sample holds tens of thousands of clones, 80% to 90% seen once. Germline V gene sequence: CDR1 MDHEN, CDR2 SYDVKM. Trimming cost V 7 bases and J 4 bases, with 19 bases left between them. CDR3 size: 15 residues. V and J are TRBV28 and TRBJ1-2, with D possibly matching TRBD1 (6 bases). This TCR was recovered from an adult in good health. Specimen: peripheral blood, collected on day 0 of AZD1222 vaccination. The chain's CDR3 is CASTTGRGWGYGYTF. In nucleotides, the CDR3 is TGTGCCAGCACCACTGGGAGGGGGTGGGGCTATGGCTACACCTTC.